This T cell receptor beta chain was sequenced in a study of graft-versus-host responses after intestinal transplantation. About this clone: Its matching antigen is unknown.

The CDR3 consists of 14 residues. The germline V gene has CDR1 SGHDT and CDR2 YYEEEE. Trimming left V 4 bases short and J 2 bases short, with 12 bases between. Libraries were prepared by immunoSEQ multiplex PCR; TCRdb keeps only in-frame clonotypes and omits some of them. The data contain 73,000 or so clones, roughly 89% of them singletons. The sequence was collected from a human donor who was the organ donor for an intestinal transplant. This specimen was unstimulated CD8+ T cells sorted from spleen or lymph node cells, taken before transplant. The chain has TRBV5-6 and TRBJ2-5; perhaps TRBD2 as D (5 bases). The CDR3 nucleotides read TGTGCCAGCAGCCCGGGAAATAGTCAAGAGACCCAGTACTTC. The encoded protein is CASSPGNSQETQYF.